Listed below are T cell receptor beta chains from one sample, sequenced in a study of Ad26.COV2.S vaccination and SARS-CoV-2 variants. Only in-frame clones appear in the TCRdb table, and some are missing; sequencing was by immunoSEQ multiplex PCR. In the table there are over 400,000 clones, 75% to 90% of which are singletons. The sample consisted of peripheral blood, taken in a trial of Ad26.COV2.S vaccine versus placebo. The receptors were sampled from a person between 18 and 65 years old who received the Ad26.COV2.S COVID-19 vaccine or a placebo. Both conserved end residues are part of each CDR3. The order of the fields is clone size, D gene, V gene, J gene, CDR3 DNA, CDR3 protein. D genes are given only for firm matches. Size is stated for part of the rows, as once, few or many counts, or as a class when the clone is expanded.

-,-,TRBV14,TRBJ2-2,TGTGCCAGCAGCCAGCAGCCAGGGGAGCTGTTTTTT,CASSQQPGELFF
-,-,TRBV5-1,TRBJ1-1,TGCGCCAGCAGCTTGGCCGGGGACTGGAACACTGAAGCTTTCTTT,CASSLAGDWNTEAFF
-,-,TRBV5-1,TRBJ2-1,TGCGCCAGCAGCTTCGCAAGCTCCTACAATGAGCAGTTCTTC,CASSFASSYNEQFF
once,TRBD1,TRBV14,TRBJ1-3,TGTGCCAGCAGCCCAGTTGGGACAGCGGGAAACACCATATATTTT,CASSPVGTAGNTIYF
-,-,TRBV10-3,TRBJ1-4,TGTGCCATCAGTGAGTCTATAACTAATGAAAAACTGTTTTTT,CAISESITNEKLFF
few,-,TRBV2,TRBJ1-1,TGTGCCAGCAGTGAAAACCCGAACACTGAAGCTTTCTTT,CASSENPNTEAFF
-,TRBD2,TRBV4-3,TRBJ2-1,TGCGCCAGCAGCCTCGGACTAGCGGGAGTGGAGTATGAGCAGTTCTTC,CASSLGLAGVEYEQFF
-,-,TRBV24-1,TRBJ1-1,TGTGCCACCAGTGATGGGTCCTCAGCTGAAGCTTTCTTT,CATSDGSSAEAFF
few,-,TRBV4-2,TRBJ2-2,TGTGCCAGCAGCCCTCCCAGTTCCCCCGGGGAGCTGTTTTTT,CASSPPSSPGELFF
-,-,TRBV18,TRBJ1-1,TGTGCCAGCTCACCACGGAGGGGAGTATCGGCTGAAACTTTCTTT,CASSPRRGVSAETFF
-,-,TRBV7-9,TRBJ1-3,TGTGCCAGCAGCCCCGGAAGTTATAGTGGAAACACCATATATTTT,CASSPGSYSGNTIYF
-,TRBD2,TRBV3-1/TRBV3-2,TRBJ2-1,TGTGCCAGCAGCCAGCGGGAGGCCTACAATGAGCAGTTCTTC,CASSQREAYNEQFF
-,TRBD1,TRBV7-2,TRBJ1-1,TGTGCCAGCAGCTTATGGGGACAGGGGGTTGCGACTGAAGCTTTCTTT,CASSLWGQGVATEAFF
-,TRBD1,TRBV6-2/TRBV6-3,TRBJ1-2,TGTGCCAGCAGTCACGGGACAGGGGGCGGTAACTATGGCTACACCTTC,CASSHGTGGGNYGYTF
few,TRBD2,TRBV2,TRBJ2-7,TGTGCCAGCGAGGCCCCGGGACTAGTAGCCGAGCAGTACTTC,CASEAPGLVAEQYF
-,TRBD1,TRBV19,TRBJ1-1,TGTGCCAGTAGTCACCGGGACAGGGGAGGGGGGACTGAAGCTTTCTTT,CASSHRDRGGGTEAFF
-,-,TRBV12-3/TRBV12-4,TRBJ2-3,TGTGCCAGCAGTCTCGACAGCACAGATACGCAGTATTTT,CASSLDSTDTQYF
-,TRBD1,TRBV11-3,TRBJ1-1,TGTGCCAGCAGCCCTCACAGGGGACGCATGAACACTGAAGCTTTCTTT,CASSPHRGRMNTEAFF